The sequence of this T cell receptor (beta chain) was determined in a study of blood T cells in healthy people across ages. PCR was performed a second time for about 7 to 12 cycles using a sample-barcoded 5' primer and a J-beta primer mix. One entry per CDR3 protein, called by TCRdb with MiXCR from the 5' RACE reads. The sample lists 1,300,000 or so distinct CDR3 sequences, roughly 64% occurring once. Input material: blood. The sequence was collected from a man aged 18 to 29 in good health.

The CDR3 spells CASRLAGTLGYNEQFF. The CDR3 region has the DNA TGTGCCAGCAGGCTAGCCGGGACTCTCGGCTACAATGAGCAGTTCTTC. This chain uses TRBV27 with TRBJ2-1; possibly TRBD2 for D (6 bases). Germline CDR1 and CDR2: MNHEY and SMNVEV (reference sequence). The CDR3 consists of 16 residues. The V end lost 6 bases, the J end lost 3 bases, and 18 bases lay between the germline ends.